This TCR beta chain derives from a study of read filtering for tumor transcriptome and immune sequencing (dated by TCRdb to between 2020 and 2021). Looking at the study overall: The cohort consisted of roughly 18 male and approximately 15 female patients, with a mean age of approximately 70 years and an age range of roughly 40 to 85. By revised international staging, eight or nine patients were R-ISS I, over 15 were R-ISS II and roughly 7 were R-ISS III. After DNase treatment, whole-transcriptome libraries were prepared using the TruSeq RNA Access Library Prep Kit. Per sample, about 4 to 10.27 million TCR-region mapped reads were obtained with IR-seq, compared with only about 80 to 1,400 with RNA-seq. Using the same bone marrow samples, the study compared TCR repertoires obtained by targeted immune repertoire sequencing with those obtained by bulk whole-transcriptome sequencing. A main aim was a read-filtering strategy for immune repertoire data, specifically whether clonotypes supported by a single read should be removed. Study-wide conclusions, independent of this receptor: In IR-seq, single-read clonotypes were roughly 84% of clonotypes but around 3.2% of total reads; in RNA-seq they were about 75% of clonotypes and 44.6% of reads. Compared with RNA-seq, IR-seq captured clonotypes at much greater depth and more reliably, and a smaller IR-seq throughput was enough to identify most of the shared clonotypes. The correlation between IR-seq and RNA-seq shared clonotype proportions was increased by removal of single-read clonotypes. The sorted CD138-negative fraction was not purified T cells but a mixed bone marrow immune population.

Comment on this clonotype: The antigen it recognizes is unknown. No qualities accompany the bases; no much larger clone lies one base away.

The Immunoverse kit was used to build TCR libraries from around 420 ng RNA, with molecular barcoded adaptors covering alpha/delta and beta/gamma chains. TCR library preparation used the same RNA that was used for transcriptome sequencing. Sequencing of the TCR libraries was done on an Illumina HiSeq 4000 with 2 x 150 cycles. The authors processed their data as follows. Using MiXCR, which included quality filtering and error correction, TCR reads were aligned to human V, D, J and C references and then assembled into CDR3 clonotypes. The tcR package in R was used for analysis of clonotype counts and gene usage diversity. Raw mapping reads were checked after the RNA-seq reads had been mapped by STAR aligner version 2.5.3a onto the human GRCh37 genome. To test how sequencing depth affected the clonotypes detected, IR-seq fastq files were randomly downsampled with Seqtk 1.3. TCRdb reprocessed the public reads (quality trimming at Q25 with fastp, clone calling with MiXCR) and kept in-frame beta chains. CDR3 protein duplicates are merged, each entry listing the most common genes and DNA. In this record, the V and J calls reflect TCRdb's handling and not the investigators' own analysis. This sample comprises about 130,000 distinct CDR3 sequences, over 10% of them detected only once. The ten top clones hold about 10% of the sample.

Deletion took 7 bases off V and 3 bases off J, with a span of 12 bases between the germline ends. CDR1 and CDR2, looked up from the germline V gene, are SQVTM and ANQGSEA. Inclusive of the bounding cysteine and phenylalanine, the CDR3 is 12 residues long. Only the CDR3 region is kept as DNA, spanning 36 bases read in frame from base 1. Every patient had bone marrow sampled at the time of active disease. Ficoll-Hypaque density gradient centrifugation was used to isolate the bone marrow mononuclear cells. CD138-negative cells were obtained by negative selection after labeling with CD138 magnetic microbeads on a MACS separator, removing myeloma plasma cells. Purity of the isolated cells was checked by flow cytometry on an Attune NxT using CD138 antibodies. TRIzol reagent was used to extract total RNA, and a NanoDrop spectrophotometer was used to quantify the extracted RNA. For each patient, the CD138-negative bone marrow sample underwent paired RNA-seq and IR-seq.

In this chain, TRBV29-1 is recombined with TRBJ2-5; the best D guess is TRBD2, with 5 bases matching. Sample: a population of CD138-negative cells sorted from bone marrow. Taken with the paper, the label for cell subset or site translates to: bone marrow mononuclear cells depleted of CD138+ plasma/myeloma cells by negative magnetic selection. The TCR sequence derives from a donor older than 35 with multiple myeloma. The CDR3 protein: CSAHAGEETQYF. In nucleotide form, the sequence is TGCAGCGCCCACGCCGGGGAAGAGACCCAGTACTTC.